This T cell receptor (beta chain) was sequenced for a study of cytomegalovirus exposure and HLA in healthy donors. General study results and limits: The likely explanation for a cluster of highly shared sequence variants was sequencing artifact.

On this clone: What it recognizes is unknown.

The CDR3 is made up of 15 amino acids. CDR1 and CDR2 (germline): SGHTA, FQGNSA. Trimming cost V 3 bases and J 0 bases, with 10 bases left between them. The PCR used 60 Vbeta and 13 Jbeta primers. TCRdb keeps only in-frame clones here, not all; method: immunoSEQ multiplex PCR. Of 35,000 to 50,000 clones listed, roughly 64% are singletons. The J gene is TRBJ2-3, the V gene TRBV7-2; D uncertain. This receptor was taken from a man between 60 and 75 years old in good health and CMV-seropositive. Sequences were obtained from PBMCs. In nucleotides, the CDR3 is TGTGCCAGCAGCTTTGTTGGCAGGAGCACAGATACGCAGTATTTT. Its protein product is CASSFVGRSTDTQYF.